The sequence of this T cell receptor beta chain was determined in a study of T cell responses to AZD1222 COVID-19 vaccine. Sequencing used immunoSEQ multiplex PCR; TCRdb keeps in-frame clones, though not all of them. The sample shows more than 100,000 clones, 88% of them seen only once. CDR1 and CDR2 from the germline V gene are WNHNN and SYGVQD (reference sequence). Trimming stripped 0 bases from V and 6 bases from J, with 11 bases between. CDR3 length: 15 amino acids. This chain connects TRBV10-1 to TRBJ2-2; perhaps TRBD2 as D (6 bases). This TCR derives from an adult in good health. The specimen was peripheral blood, collected on day 0 of AZD1222 vaccination. In DNA, the CDR3 is TGCGCCAGCAGTGAGTCACTAGCATCCCCCGGGGAGCTGTTTTTT. This gives the protein CASSESLASPGELFF.